The clone carrying this T cell receptor (beta chain) has only one observation. This table comes from immunoSEQ multiplex PCR, and its TCRdb copy is limited to in-frame clones, with some not included. The repertoire holds roughly 68,000 clones, 65% to 85% seen once, with around 16% in the top ten. The data belong to a study of control samples from healthy donors and cancer patients. The V gene's germline CDR1 is WNHNN and CDR2 SYGVQD (reference sequence). CDR3 length: 16 residues. J gave up 2 bases and V 7 bases, and 12 bases lay outside the gene matches. The gene calls are TRBV10-1 and TRBJ2-3, with TRBD2 matching over 7 bases. This clonotype was obtained from a man between 60 and 75 years old in good health. Sequencing used blood. The CDR3 here is CASTPGRGDHTDTQYF. CDR3 in DNA: TGCGCCAGCACTCCGGGTCGGGGGGATCACACAGATACGCAGTATTTT.